These T cell receptor beta chains were read from a single sample in a study of cytomegalovirus exposure and HLA in healthy donors. Generated by immunoSEQ multiplex PCR, the TCRdb table keeps only in-frame clones and is missing some. The sample records about 190,000 clones, roughly 74% being singletons. The sequencing input was PBMCs. The source of these receptors is a woman in her thirties in good health and CMV-seropositive. Both conserved end residues are part of each CDR3. The D gene is left open where the match is weak. The size of a clone is reported for some rows only, either as once, few or many, or as a class for expanded clones.

v_call	d_call	j_call	clone_size	cdr3_nt	cdr3_aa
TRBV2	NA	TRBJ1-5	NA	TGTGCCAGCACAGGACAGTCCCACCAGCCCCAGCATTTT	CASTGQSHQPQHF
TRBV28	TRBD1	TRBJ2-1	NA	TGTGCCAGCAGCAGACAGGGGGGATACAATGAGCAGTTCTTC	CASSRQGGYNEQFF
TRBV28	NA	TRBJ2-5	NA	TGTGCCAGCAGTTTCCTGACTATGGAGACCCAGTACTTC	CASSFLTMETQYF
TRBV7-9	NA	TRBJ2-1	NA	TGTGCCAGCAGCTTAGTTGGCGGGCCGAGTGAGCAGTTCTTC	CASSLVGGPSEQFF
TRBV9	NA	TRBJ2-1	NA	TGTGCCAGCAGCGTAGATATCGGGGGACTGCACAATGAGCAGTTCTTC	CASSVDIGGLHNEQFF
TRBV6-1	NA	TRBJ2-7	NA	TGTGCCAGCAGTGAAGTTACCACATTCTACGAGCAGTACTTC	CASSEVTTFYEQYF
TRBV9	NA	TRBJ1-6	once	TGTGCCAGCAGCGCGGCAGGGCGCTCACCCCTCCACTTT	CASSAAGRSPLHF
TRBV7-9	NA	TRBJ2-7	NA	TGTGCCAGCAGCTTAGAAGCGCGGGAATGGAACTTC	CASSLEAREWNF
TRBV2	NA	TRBJ1-6	NA	TGTGCCAGCACTCGGGCTGCGGGGTCACCCCTCCACTTT	CASTRAAGSPLHF
TRBV11-2	TRBD1	TRBJ1-1	NA	TGTGCCAGCAGCCCAGTTGACAGGGGGCGGGAACCTTTCTTT	CASSPVDRGREPFF
TRBV6-6	NA	TRBJ1-5	NA	TGTGCCAGCAGTTACCGCGCACAGGGTGATCAGCCCCAGCATTTT	CASSYRAQGDQPQHF
TRBV2	TRBD2	TRBJ2-7	NA	TGTGCCAGCAGTGGGACTAGCGGGAGCCATACCTACGAGCAGTACTTC	CASSGTSGSHTYEQYF
TRBV4-3	NA	TRBJ2-5	NA	TGCGCCAGCAGCCAAGTTCGGGAGACCCAGTACTTC	CASSQVRETQYF
TRBV6-5	TRBD1	TRBJ1-1	few	TGTGCCAGCAGATTCAGGGGGCGCAGCACTGAAGCTTTCTTT	CASRFRGRSTEAFF
TRBV14	TRBD2	TRBJ2-7	NA	TGTGCCAGCAGCCAAGCAAAGCGGGAGCCCCGGAACGAGCAGTACTTC	CASSQAKREPRNEQYF
TRBV27	NA	TRBJ2-2	NA	TGTGCCAGCAGTCACGGAGGGCTGGGGCTGTTTTTT	CASSHGGLGLFF
TRBV27	TRBD2	TRBJ2-4	NA	TGTGCCAGTCGGCGTGCGGGAGTGGACATTCAGTACTTC	CASRRAGVDIQYF
TRBV18	TRBD1	TRBJ1-1	few	TGTGCCAGCTCATCACAGGGGGCGCCTGCTTTCTTT	CASSSQGAPAFF
TRBV6-6	TRBD2	TRBJ2-7	NA	TGTGCCAGCAGTCCCGGGACTAGCGGGAGGAAATACGAGCAGTACTTC	CASSPGTSGRKYEQYF
TRBV9	TRBD1	TRBJ1-6	NA	TGTGCCAGCAGCACCCGGACAGGTGGTAATTCACCCCTCCACTTT	CASSTRTGGNSPLHF
TRBV4-1	NA	TRBJ1-2	NA	TGCGCCAGCAGCCAAGATAACAGGATAGGAGGCTACACCTTC	CASSQDNRIGGYTF
TRBV5-4	NA	TRBJ2-7	few	TGTGCCAGCAGCGGGGGGACGGGCCCCTACGAGCAGTACTTC	CASSGGTGPYEQYF
TRBV29-1	NA	TRBJ2-4	NA	TGCAGCGCGGGAGAGGGGCGAAACATTCAGTACTTC	CSAGEGRNIQYF
TRBV5-1	TRBD1	TRBJ1-5	NA	TGCGCCAGCAGCCCCGGACAGGGGGCATCACAGCCCCAGCATTTT	CASSPGQGASQPQHF
TRBV10-3	NA	TRBJ2-7	NA	TGTGCCATCAGTGCCGCGGAAGACCCCCGGGAGCAGTACTTC	CAISAAEDPREQYF
TRBV7-2	TRBD1	TRBJ1-2	NA	TGTGCCAGCAGCTTAGCGGAACTCCGACAGGGTAAAGATGGCTACACCTTC	CASSLAELRQGKDGYTF
TRBV5-6	NA	TRBJ2-1	NA	TGTGCCAGCAGCTTCCAGAATGAGCAGTTCTTC	CASSFQNEQFF
TRBV7-2	TRBD1	TRBJ1-2	few	TGTGCCAGCAGCTTAGGGGGACAGAACTATGGCTACACCTTC	CASSLGGQNYGYTF
TRBV19	NA	TRBJ1-5	NA	TGTGCCAGTAGGCGATACGGGAGGGAAAGCAATCAGCCCCAGCATTTT	CASRRYGRESNQPQHF
TRBV19	TRBD2	TRBJ2-2	NA	TGTGCCAGTAGTATAGATAGCGGGAGGGCCGGGGAGCTGTTTTTT	CASSIDSGRAGELFF
TRBV6-5	NA	TRBJ1-2	NA	TGTGCCAGCTGTAAGCTAACTAACTATGGCTACACCTTC	CASCKLTNYGYTF
TRBV9	NA	TRBJ2-3	NA	TGTGCCAGCAGCACCGGGGCAGGGGAAGGAGGAGATACGCAGTATTTT	CASSTGAGEGGDTQYF
TRBV11-2	NA	TRBJ1-1	NA	TGTGCCACAACCAACCGCGGAGGACCCAACACTGAAGCTTTCTTT	CATTNRGGPNTEAFF
TRBV11-2	NA	TRBJ1-4	NA	TGTGCCAGCAGCTTTGTAGCTAATGAAAAACTGTTTTTT	CASSFVANEKLFF
TRBV4-3	NA	TRBJ2-7	NA	TGCGCCAGCAGCCAAGAGGGGGGTTCCTACGAGCAGTACTTC	CASSQEGGSYEQYF
TRBV14	NA	TRBJ1-2	NA	TGTGCCAGCAGTCCATACCGGGACACATTCTATGGCTACACCTTC	CASSPYRDTFYGYTF
TRBV5-6	TRBD2	TRBJ2-1	NA	TGTGCCAGCAGCGGGGGACTAGCGGGGGGTTACTACAATGAGCAGTTCTTC	CASSGGLAGGYYNEQFF
TRBV13	TRBD1	TRBJ1-4	NA	TGTGCCAGCAACTCCCGCCGGGACAGGGCTGAAAAACTGTTTTTT	CASNSRRDRAEKLFF
TRBV5-4	NA	TRBJ2-5	NA	TGTGCCAGCAGCTTGGCCTCGGAGACCCAGTACTTC	CASSLASETQYF
TRBV6-5	NA	TRBJ2-7	NA	TGTGCCAGCAGTTACTCGGGCGGGAACGCCTACGAGCAGTACTTC	CASSYSGGNAYEQYF
TRBV5-1	NA	TRBJ2-2	NA	TGCGCCAGCAGCATCCGGACAGTCACCGGGGAGCTGTTTTTT	CASSIRTVTGELFF